The rows below give T cell receptor beta chains drawn from one sample of a study of identical twins. TCRdb re-called the 5' RACE reads through MiXCR, storing one row per CDR3 protein. The table has some 1,600,000 distinct CDR3 sequences, less than 35% seen once. Sequencing was performed on cord blood. These receptors were collected from a newborn girl in good health. Both conserved end residues are part of each CDR3.

v_gene	j_gene	CDR3aa
TRBV18	TRBJ2-5	CASSPSHNPGKETQYF
TRBV7-8	TRBJ2-3	CASSLAPSSGRADTQYF
TRBV29-1	TRBJ1-2	CSVERRGVNYGYTF
TRBV20-1	TRBJ1-2	CSASGQINYGYTF
TRBV20-1	TRBJ2-1	CSARGIGLAGGSSSYNEQFF
TRBV3-1	TRBJ1-2	CASTGAAGYTF
TRBV6-9	TRBJ1-6	CASISRGKDSPLHF
TRBV5-1	TRBJ2-3	CASSLGSGTGTTDTQYF
TRBV20-1	TRBJ2-4	CSASRTGASGEQYF
TRBV7-9	TRBJ2-1	CASSLAGGKYNEQFF
TRBV29-1	TRBJ2-5	CSVEDLRLQETQYF
TRBV28	TRBJ2-1	CASSWGTGWYNEQFF
TRBV20-1	TRBJ1-2	CSARPQWRDGNYGYTF
TRBV12-3/TRBV12-4	TRBJ1-2	CASSPRTGGIYGYTF
TRBV19	TRBJ2-7	CASSMRVSSYEQYF
TRBV5-6	TRBJ2-2	CASSLYLAGPEKAPGELFF
TRBV29-1	TRBJ2-1	CSVRRTSGPNNEQFF
TRBV27	TRBJ2-1	CASSYGISYEQFF
TRBV9	TRBJ2-7	CASSVAEGSYEQYF
TRBV4-2	TRBJ2-3	CASSQSGGSTPVDTQYF
TRBV25-1	TRBJ1-3	CASSPATSSGNTIYF
TRBV7-2	TRBJ2-1	CASSLQPLAYNEQFF
TRBV12-5	TRBJ2-1	CASGEIDEQFF
TRBV28	TRBJ1-2	CASSFQTRRDYGYTF
TRBV12-3/TRBV12-4	TRBJ1-5	CASKGERDGSNQPQHF
TRBV5-1	TRBJ2-1	CASSPDLNEQFF
TRBV2	TRBJ2-1	CASRITLASSYNEQFF
TRBV2	TRBJ2-3	CAIPTSGVPSTQYF
TRBV10-2	TRBJ2-7	CASSESRISYEQYF
TRBV27	TRBJ1-6	CASSSPTGAPSPLHF
TRBV4-2	TRBJ1-6	CASSQDRGGRINSPLHF
TRBV5-6	TRBJ2-1	CASSHTSVGVIEQFF
TRBV19	TRBJ1-4	CASSGQAKSTNEKLFF
TRBV29-1	TRBJ1-4	CSVRQDEKLFF
TRBV2	TRBJ1-1	CASSGRSLNTEAFF
TRBV5-1	TRBJ1-6	CASSWTGHNSPLHF
TRBV18	TRBJ2-5	CASSPGMGQYF
TRBV29-1	TRBJ2-1	CSVARLAGRYNEQFF
TRBV27	TRBJ2-3	CASSLWGRGPDTQYF
TRBV18	TRBJ2-3	CASPPTSTDTQYF
TRBV2	TRBJ2-7	CASSWDVGLYEQYF
TRBV6-6	TRBJ1-2	CASSPQGTGNYGYTF
TRBV6-6	TRBJ1-5	CASSRDRRKNQPQHF